Below, 16 T cell receptor beta chains from the same sample are listed, as sequenced in a study of PD-L1 blockade in urothelial cancer. The method was immunoSEQ multiplex PCR; TCRdb's version includes in-frame clones alone and lacks a portion of them. The data show roughly 42,000 clones, about 89% seen once. Time point here: peripheral blood 6 weeks after treatment start. Sequenced material: PBMCs, taken around atezolizumab (anti-PD-L1) treatment. These receptors all stem from a man between 65 and 85 years old with urothelial cancer.

V and J are TRBV5-6 and TRBJ1-2; 7 nucleotides line up with TRBD1. Unmatched junction bases numbered 7, after V lost 2 bases and J lost 6 bases. CDR3 length: 14 residues. Germline V lookup: CDR1 SGHDT, CDR2 YYEEEE. This chain's CDR3 is CASSFRGQDNGYTF. DNA for the CDR3: TGTGCCAGCAGCTTCCGAGGACAGGATAATGGCTACACCTTC.

J is TRBJ2-1 and V is TRBV28; D is possibly TRBD2 (6 bases). Looked up from germline, CDR1 is MDHEN and CDR2 is SYDVKM. The CDR3 runs to 10 residues. The V gene lost 8 bases and the J gene lost 10 bases, with 9 bases spanning the gap. This CDR3 is CASGRREQFF. CDR3 bases: TGTGCCAGCGGGAGGAGGGAGCAGTTCTTC.

The V and J genes are TRBV4-1 and TRBJ2-1; 8 positions agree with TRBD1. V dropped 1 base and J dropped 8; count of bases not matched to a gene: 7. CDR3 length equals 15 residues. CDR1 and CDR2 (germline): MGHRA, YSYEKL. Here the CDR3 DNA reads TGCGCCAGCAGCCAAGGCCAGGGGGCGCGGGATGAGCAGTTCTTC. Translation gives CASSQGQGARDEQFF.

This clone was detected only once. J is TRBJ1-2 and V is TRBV27; 8 nucleotides agree with TRBD1. The junction had 17 bases not matched to a gene; V was cut back by 5 bases and J by 6 bases. CDR3 length equals 17 residues. Germline CDR1 is MNHEY and CDR2 is SMNVEV (reference sequence). Here the CDR3 reads CASSPSVGQGKGDGYTF. For the CDR3, the DNA is TGTGCCAGCAGTCCATCCGTAGGACAGGGAAAAGGGGATGGCTACACCTTC.

This chain connects TRBV7-9 to TRBJ2-2, with D maybe TRBD2 (6 bases). Deletions cut 0 bases from V and 5 bases from J, with 13 bases between. CDR3 length equals 16 residues. CDR1 is SEHNR, CDR2 FQNEAQ, per germline (reference sequence). The CDR3 is CASSLASGSGTGELFF. The CDR3 DNA is TGTGCCAGCAGCTTAGCGTCCGGGAGTGGGACCGGGGAGCTGTTTTTT. The variable domain in full, with the rest retrieved from reference TRBV7-9 and TRBJ2-2, is DTGVSQNPRHKITKRGQNVTFRCDPISEHNRLYWYRQTLGQGPEFLTYFQNEAQLEKSRLLSDRFSAERPKGSFSTLEIQRTEQGDSAMYLCASSLASGSGTGELFFGEGSRLTVL.

The gene calls are TRBV4-1 and TRBJ1-4; 8 bases agree with TRBD1. V trimming: 1 base; J trimming: 12 bases; junction bases outside the gene matches: 10. In germline, CDR1 is MGHRA, CDR2 YSYEKL. The CDR3 extends over 15 amino acids. The CDR3 sequence: CASSQVSDRVLELFF. DNA of the CDR3: TGCGCCAGCAGCCAAGTCTCGGACAGGGTCTTGGAACTGTTTTTT.

This clone was seen more than once but under ten times. The chain carries TRBV2 and TRBJ1-1; D is uncertain. The CDR3 length is 13 residues. The germline CDR1 and CDR2 sequences are SNHLY and FYNNEI. V gave up 4 bases and J gave up 5 bases, with 11 bases separating them. CDR3 DNA sequence: TGTGCCAGCAGTGGTTTGGCGGGGACTGAAGCTTTCTTT. The encoded protein is CASSGLAGTEAFF.

This chain uses TRBV11-2 with TRBJ1-3; D is undetermined. Germline values: CDR1 SGHAT, CDR2 FQNNGV. Trimming removed 1 base at V and 0 bases at J, with 10 bases between. The CDR3 contains 16 residues. The chain's CDR3 is CASSLGERSSGNTIYF. CDR3 in DNA: TGTGCCAGCAGCTTAGGGGAGAGGAGCTCTGGAAACACCATATATTTT.

This clone was observed a few times. The chain uses TRBV2 and TRBJ1-2; 8 bases fit TRBD1. CDR3 length: 13 amino acids. From germline, CDR1 is SNHLY and CDR2 FYNNEI. V was clipped by 6 bases and J by 6 bases; unmatched bases: 6. The CDR3 loop is CASSPGQDDGYTF. In DNA, the CDR3 is TGTGCCAGCAGCCCGGGACAGGACGATGGCTACACCTTC.

The chain has TRBV29-1 and TRBJ2-7, with a tentative D call TRBD2 (6 bases). V was trimmed by 6 bases and J by 2 bases, leaving 11 bases between them. The CDR3 spans 12 residues. Germline CDR1 is SQVTM and CDR2 is ANQGSEA. CDR3 loop: CSVRDLAYEQYF. The CDR3 DNA follows: TGCAGCGTCCGGGACTTAGCCTACGAGCAGTACTTC.

The chain joins TRBV7-3 to TRBJ1-1; possibly TRBD1 for D (6 bases). Trimming shortened V by 5 bases and J by 6 bases, and 13 bases separated the two germline ends. The CDR3 loop spans 13 amino acids. Germline V gene sequence: CDR1 SGHTA, CDR2 FQGTGA. Written as DNA, the CDR3 is TGTGCCAGCAGCCCCCGAGGGGGTGCTGAAGCTTTCTTT. Translation gives CASSPRGGAEAFF.

The chain combines TRBV11-2 with TRBJ2-5, with 9 bases lining up with TRBD1. J was trimmed by 1 base and V by 5 bases; bases with no gene match: 5. The CDR3 contains 15 residues. Germline V lookup: CDR1 SGHAT, CDR2 FQNNGV. The chain's CDR3 is CASSVRDRVQETQYF. CDR3 bases: TGTGCCAGCAGCGTCCGGGACAGGGTCCAAGAGACCCAGTACTTC.

The J gene is TRBJ1-2, the V gene TRBV19; possibly TRBD1 for D (6 bases). The V end lost 8 bases, the J end lost 4 bases, and 23 bases lay between the germline ends. CDR3 length: 16 residues. From germline, CDR1 is LNHDA and CDR2 SQIVND (reference sequence). The CDR3 here is CASRPPGQGQFYGYTF. CDR3 nucleotides: TGTGCCAGTCGGCCCCCCGGGCAGGGACAATTCTATGGCTACACCTTC.

V is TRBV29-1 and J is TRBJ2-1; 8 bases agree with TRBD2. This CDR3 has 13 amino acids. Germline CDR1 and CDR2: SQVTM and ANQGSEA. Losses at the gene ends were 8 bases for V and 10 bases for J; bases not matched to a gene: 13. The CDR3 bases are TGCAGCATAAGCGGGAGTGGGCCGGGGGAGCAGTTCTTC. Protein product: CSISGSGPGEQFF.

The rearrangement uses TRBV18 and TRBJ2-7; D perhaps matches TRBD2 (5 bases). Germline V gene lookup returns CDR1 KGHSH and CDR2 LQKENI. This CDR3 spans 16 amino acids. Trimming took 3 bases from V and 0 from J, leaving 15 bases between them. CDR3 nucleotides: TGTGCCAGCTCACCCCGCTGGGAAGGGAGCTCCTACGAGCAGTACTTC. Amino acids: CASSPRWEGSSYEQYF.

The chain couples TRBV18 to TRBJ2-7; the match to TRBD1 covers 10 bases. The CDR3 spans 15 residues. The V segment lost 4 bases and the J segment 0 bases; nucleotides outside the gene matches: 3. Germline CDR1 is KGHSH and CDR2 is LQKENI. The CDR3 nucleotides read TGTGCCAGCTCACGGGACAGGGGAATCTCCTACGAGCAGTACTTC. This gives the protein CASSRDRGISYEQYF.